The 8 T cell receptor beta chains presented below share a single source sample, sequenced in a study of T cells in Graves' hyperthyroidism and ophthalmopathy. TCR beta CDR3 region amplification was performed from RNA transcripts. The HTBI primer set served for first-round RT-PCR of the TCR CDR3. TCRdb processed the multiplex PCR reads anew with MiXCR; each CDR3 protein has one entry. This table holds around 400,000 distinct CDR3 sequences, 15% found once. The sample taken for sequencing was blood. The receptor source for this set is a woman aged 60-75 years with Graves' ophthalmopathy.

Here the CDR3 DNA reads TGTGCCAGTAGTATTCGGGGACTAGCGGCGGTGAATGAGCAGTTCTTC. Its translation: CASSIRGLAAVNEQFF. The J gene is TRBJ2-1, the V gene TRBV19; 11 nucleotides line up with TRBD2. This CDR3 has 16 amino acids. Germline CDR1 and CDR2: LNHDA and SQIVND (reference sequence). The junction had 8 bases not matched to a gene; V was cut back by 3 bases and J by 7 bases.

The DNA of the CDR3 is TGCAGCGTTGTTCGGGTCGGGGAGCTGTTTTTT. It codes for CSVVRVGELFF. The chain couples TRBV29-1 to TRBJ2-2; D ambiguous. The CDR3 loop spans 11 amino acids. The V gene lost 4 bases and the J gene lost 7 bases, with 7 bases spanning the gap. CDR1 and CDR2 (germline): SQVTM, ANQGSEA.

This clonotype was observed a few times. V is TRBV3-1 and J is TRBJ2-1, with 11 bases aligning to TRBD2. Trimming removed 8 bases from V and 8 bases from J; junction bases left unmatched: 11. Germline loops: CDR1 LGHDT, CDR2 YNNKEL (reference sequence). The CDR3 loop spans 15 amino acids. The CDR3 protein is CASETRLAGTDEQFF. In DNA, the CDR3 is TGTGCCAGCGAAACACGACTAGCGGGAACGGATGAGCAGTTCTTC.

This clonotype was picked up a small number of times. V is TRBV5-1 and J is TRBJ1-1; TRBD1 might be the D (6 bases). Germline-derived CDR1 and CDR2 are SGHRS and YFSETQ. The CDR3 is made up of 14 amino acids. V shed 4 bases and J shed 0 bases, with 10 bases lying between them. The CDR3 sequence: CASSGGRLNTEAFF. The CDR3, as DNA: TGCGCCAGCAGCGGGGGGCGTCTGAACACTGAAGCTTTCTTT.

The chain is built from TRBV29-1 and TRBJ2-3; TRBD2 matches at 9 bases. The V segment lost 2 bases and the J segment 4 bases; nucleotides outside the gene matches: 10. Germline V gene sequence: CDR1 SQVTM, CDR2 ANQGSEA. CDR3 size: 16 residues. The CDR3 DNA follows: TGCAGCGTTGAAATGCCGGGACTAGCAGTAGCAGATACGCAGTATTTT. It yields the protein CSVEMPGLAVADTQYF.

This clonotype showed up just a few times. The chain is built from TRBV14 and TRBJ2-7; TRBD1 matches at 7 bases. Germline V lookup: CDR1 SGHDN, CDR2 FVKESK. The length of the CDR3 is 15 residues. The J segment lost 2 bases and the V segment lost 2 bases, leaving 6 bases of the junction unmatched. CDR3 nucleotide sequence: TGTGCCAGCAGCCAACACCGGGACAGCGCCTACGAGCAGTACTTC. This gives the protein CASSQHRDSAYEQYF.

This clonotype was seen ten or more times. This rearrangement joins TRBV5-1 to TRBJ1-2, with a possible D match to TRBD1 (5 bases). Germline V gives CDR1 SGHRS, CDR2 YFSETQ. Trimming took off 0 bases at V and 6 bases at J, with 12 bases between the two ends. The CDR3 has 14 residues. CDR3 loop: CASSLEGVRNGYTF. The DNA for the CDR3 is TGCGCCAGCAGCTTGGAAGGGGTGAGAAATGGCTACACCTTC.

The chain recombines TRBV20-1 with TRBJ2-7; a possible D gene is TRBD1 (8 bases). Trimming cost V 0 bases and J 5 bases, with 14 bases left between them. The CDR3 totals 14 residues. Germline-derived CDR1 and CDR2 are DFQATT and SNEGSKA (reference sequence). The CDR3 spells CSARDNRGGHEQYF. The DNA for the CDR3 is TGCAGTGCTAGAGATAACAGGGGGGGCCACGAGCAGTACTTC.